Shown below are 18 T cell receptor beta chains from a single sample sequenced in a study of shared clonotypes between healthy human individuals. TCRdb's copy holds only in-frame clones and misses some; the assay was immunoSEQ multiplex PCR. The sample has about 320,000 clones, roughly 91% seen once. Sequenced material: memory CD8+ T cells sorted from blood. Described subset: CD45RO+ cells pooled with CCR7-negative TemRA cells. The receptors originated from a man aged 18-30 years in good health.

This chain uses TRBV29-1 with TRBJ2-7, with D maybe TRBD1 (5 bases). V lost 4 bases and J 3 bases, leaving 13 bases between the germline ends. CDR3 length: 13 amino acids. Germline CDR1 and CDR2: SQVTM and ANQGSEA. CDR3 bases: TGCAGCGTTGCAACGGACATGGACTACGAGCAGTACTTC. It yields the protein CSVATDMDYEQYF.

As to this clone: Other DNA sequences in the sample encode the same CDR3. The chain joins TRBV4-1 to TRBJ1-2; 9 nucleotides agree with TRBD1. CDR1 and CDR2 (germline): MGHRA, YSYEKL. J lost 5 bases, V lost 3 bases, and 1 base had no gene match. The CDR3 loop spans 13 amino acids. This chain's CDR3 is CASSQDRGYGYTF. CDR3 nucleotides: TGCGCCAGCAGCCAGGACAGGGGTTATGGCTACACCTTC.

The chain couples TRBV19 to TRBJ2-1; 10 bases align to TRBD2. The CDR3 is 14 amino acids. Looked up from germline, CDR1 is LNHDA and CDR2 is SQIVND (reference sequence). Trimming cost V 5 bases and J 8 bases; bases outside gene matches: 6. For the CDR3, the DNA is TGTGCCAGTAGTGCATCTAGCGGGGGATATGAGCAGTTCTTC. Its protein product is CASSASSGGYEQFF.

The chain is built from TRBV4-2 and TRBJ2-7, with unresolved D. Between the trimmed V and J ends, which lost 0 bases and 1 base, there was a span of 7 bases. The CDR3 has 14 amino acids. Germline V gene lookup returns CDR1 LGHNA and CDR2 YNFKEQ. CDR3 nucleotide sequence: TGTGCCAGCAGCCAAGAAGCCGGGTCCTACGAGCAGTACTTC. Its translation: CASSQEAGSYEQYF.

This chain uses TRBV27 with TRBJ2-7; 10 bases are shared with TRBD2. V was clipped by 2 bases and J by 3 bases; unmatched bases: 4. CDR1 and CDR2 from the germline V gene are MNHEY and SMNVEV (reference sequence). CDR3 size: 15 residues. The CDR3, as DNA: TGTGCCAGCAGTTTAGGACTAGCGGAAATCTACGAGCAGTACTTC. It specifies CASSLGLAEIYEQYF.

This chain connects TRBV6-5 to TRBJ1-2, with 8 bases aligning to TRBD1. Unmatched junction bases numbered 6, after V lost 2 bases and J lost 4 bases. The CDR3 runs to 15 residues. Germline V gives CDR1 MNHEY, CDR2 SVGAGI. The CDR3 is CASSYTTGAGYGYTF. The CDR3 DNA reads as TGTGCCAGCAGTTACACGACAGGGGCGGGCTATGGCTACACCTTC.

The chain recombines TRBV9 with TRBJ1-1; possibly TRBD1 for D (5 bases). The CDR3 is 16 amino acids. V was shortened by 4 bases and J by 3 bases, with 19 bases between the two germline ends. In germline, CDR1 is SGDLS, CDR2 YYNGEE. CDR3 loop: CASSPRGLVSYTEAFF. CDR3 in DNA: TGTGCCAGCAGCCCCCGGGGGTTGGTGTCTTACACTGAAGCTTTCTTT.

The chain employs TRBV2 and TRBJ2-5; no clear D. The CDR3 runs 13 residues. The germline CDR1 and CDR2 sequences are SNHLY and FYNNEI. Trimming shortened V by 2 bases and J by 0 bases, and 4 bases separated the two germline ends. For the CDR3, the DNA is TGTGCCAGCAGTGAAACGTACCAAGAGACCCAGTACTTC. Amino acids: CASSETYQETQYF.

CDR3 amino acids: CASSSHYMDHLGVFF. Here the CDR3 DNA reads TGTGCCAGCAGCAGCCACTATATGGACCACCTCGGGGTGTTTTTT. This sequence joins TRBV11-2 and TRBJ1-4, with no clear D. CDR3 length: 15 amino acids. Germline CDR1 and CDR2: SGHAT and FQNNGV. The V and J ends lost 5 bases and 15 bases respectively, with 25 bases between them.

The V gene is TRBV27, the J gene TRBJ1-5, with 9 bases fitting TRBD1. This CDR3 has 15 residues. Germline trimming cut 5 bases from V and 7 bases from J; bases unmatched to any gene: 9. CDR1 MNHEY and CDR2 SMNVEV come from the germline V gene (reference sequence). The CDR3 nucleotides are TGTGCCAGCAGTCCCTGGACAGGGGATGGACAGCCCCAGCATTTT. It translates to CASSPWTGDGQPQHF.

The chain couples TRBV10-2 to TRBJ1-2; TRBD1 agrees at 8 bases. Germline assignment: CDR1 WSHSY and CDR2 SAAADI. This CDR3 region has 13 residues. V lost 4 bases and J lost 4; bases outside the gene matches: 2. Here the CDR3 DNA reads TGCGCCAGCAGTGGGACAGGGCTCTATGGCTACACCTTC. It translates to CASSGTGLYGYTF.

The chain has TRBV4-1 and TRBJ2-7; tentatively, D is TRBD2 (5 bases). CDR1 and CDR2 (germline): MGHRA, YSYEKL. The CDR3 runs 15 residues. Trimming left V 1 base short and J 2 bases short, with 12 bases between. The CDR3 here is CASSQVPGIPYEQYF. DNA of the CDR3: TGCGCCAGCAGCCAAGTGCCGGGGATTCCCTACGAGCAGTACTTC.

The chain recombines TRBV5-1 with TRBJ1-2, with unresolved D. The CDR3 runs 14 residues. Trimming cost V 1 base and J 5 bases, with 12 bases left between them. Germline V CDR1 and CDR2: SGHRS, YFSETQ. The CDR3 is CASSLIGEEYGYTF. The CDR3 region has the DNA TGCGCCAGCAGCTTGATCGGGGAGGAGTATGGCTACACCTTC.

The chain has TRBV5-4 and TRBJ2-7; TRBD2 matches 7 bases. This CDR3 is built from 13 residues. V lost 7 bases, J lost 0 bases, and 4 bases stayed unmatched. The V gene's germline CDR1 is SGHNT and CDR2 YYREEE (reference sequence). The CDR3 nucleotides read TGTGCCAGCGGTCTAGCGGCCTCCTACGAGCAGTACTTC. The encoded protein is CASGLAASYEQYF.

The J gene is TRBJ1-3, the V gene TRBV2; no clear D gene. CDR1 and CDR2 from the germline V gene are SNHLY and FYNNEI. The length of the CDR3 is 12 residues. V gave up 5 bases and J gave up 0 bases, with 2 bases separating them. CDR3 sequence reads: CASSYSGNTIYF. DNA for the CDR3: TGTGCCAGCAGTTACTCTGGAAACACCATATATTTT.

This clone was detected a few times. The chain couples TRBV28 to TRBJ1-2; D not certain. Between the trimmed V and J ends, which lost 6 bases and 4 bases, there was a span of 6 bases. This CDR3 is built from 11 residues. Germline-derived CDR1 and CDR2 are MDHEN and SYDVKM. CDR3 sequence reads: CASRNSYGYTF. The CDR3 DNA follows: TGTGCCAGCAGGAACTCCTATGGCTACACCTTC.

The V call is TRBV15, the J call TRBJ2-7; no definite D call. V lost 3 bases and J 0 bases, leaving 6 bases between the germline ends. Per germline, CDR1 LNHNV and CDR2 YYDKDF (reference sequence). The CDR3 runs to 13 residues. Written as DNA, the CDR3 is TGTGCCACCAGCAGGGAATCCTCCTACGAGCAGTACTTC. Translating gives CATSRESSYEQYF.

This rearrangement joins TRBV7-9 to TRBJ2-1, with D perhaps TRBD1 (6 bases). The V gene's germline CDR1 is SEHNR and CDR2 FQNEAQ (reference sequence). The CDR3 consists of 12 residues. V was pared by 7 bases and J by 8 bases, with 12 bases between. CDR3 DNA sequence: TGTGCCAGCAACGAGGGGGACGATGAGCAGTTCTTC. Translated, it gives CASNEGDDEQFF.